The 8 T cell receptor beta chains reported below all come from one sample, sequenced in a study of blood T cell repertoires in COVID-19. Libraries were prepared by immunoSEQ multiplex PCR; TCRdb keeps only in-frame clonotypes and omits some of them. The sample has around 140,000 clones; around 87% are singletons. The source material was peripheral blood. These receptors were obtained from a man aged 45-65 years with active COVID-19.

The chain is built from TRBV29-1 and TRBJ1-1; D ambiguous. Germline CDR1 SQVTM, CDR2 ANQGSEA. The length of the CDR3 is 12 residues. V was clipped by 6 bases and J by 1 base, with 9 bases between them. The CDR3 nucleotides are TGCAGCGTAGCTATGCCGAACACTGAAGCTTTCTTT. It specifies CSVAMPNTEAFF.

This clone was counted a single time. V gene TRBV3-1 (or the pseudogene TRBV3-2) combines with J gene TRBJ2-5, with 7 bases that match TRBD2. Losses at the gene ends were 0 bases for V and 4 bases for J; bases not matched to a gene: 8. Germline loops: CDR1 LGHDT, CDR2 YNNKEL (reference sequence). The CDR3 totals 16 residues. In nucleotides, the CDR3 is TGTGCCAGCAGCCAAGAATTCGTGGGGGGGAGAGAGACCCAGTACTTC. Translating gives CASSQEFVGGRETQYF.

The chain has TRBV5-5 and TRBJ2-7; 7 bases agree with TRBD1. Germline V CDR1 and CDR2: SGHKS, YYEKEE (reference sequence). CDR3 length equals 14 residues. V gave up 4 bases and J gave up 4 bases; unmatched junction bases: 8. CDR3: CASSGWGQSYEQYF. DNA of the CDR3: TGTGCCAGCAGCGGCTGGGGACAGTCTTACGAGCAGTACTTC.

This chain links TRBV28 with TRBJ1-5; TRBD1 is a possible D gene (6 bases). The CDR3 consists of 18 residues. The germline V gene encodes CDR1 MDHEN and CDR2 SYDVKM. Trimming left V 3 bases short and J 1 base short, with 19 bases between. The CDR3: CASSFLGRGSGSNQPQHF. The DNA of the CDR3 is TGTGCCAGCAGTTTTTTAGGGAGGGGGTCAGGCAGCAATCAGCCCCAGCATTTT.

In this sample, this clone turned up a few times. The V gene is TRBV12-3 or TRBV12-4, the J gene TRBJ2-1, with D maybe TRBD2 (6 bases). Trimming left V 6 bases short and J 7 bases short, with 10 bases between. The length of the CDR3 is 12 residues. Written as DNA, the CDR3 is TGTGCCAGCAGCGTCGGAGGGAATGAGCAGTTCTTC. The encoded protein is CASSVGGNEQFF.

This chain connects TRBV29-1 to TRBJ2-2; TRBD2 matches 9 bases. V lost 5 bases, J lost 5 bases, and 3 bases stayed unmatched. The CDR3 has 13 residues. Germline loops: CDR1 SQVTM, CDR2 ANQGSEA. The CDR3 DNA reads TGCAGCGTTTTGACTAGCGGTACCGGGGAGCTGTTTTTT. Its translation: CSVLTSGTGELFF.

This rearrangement joins TRBV6-6 to TRBJ2-3; D gene unclear. The germline V gene has CDR1 MNHNY and CDR2 SVGAGI (reference sequence). CDR3 length: 12 residues. Between the trimmed V and J ends, which lost 8 bases and 10 bases, there was a span of 16 bases. For the CDR3, the DNA is TGTGCCAGCGTTGGCTTACGGAGTGCGCAGTATTTT. This translates into CASVGLRSAQYF.

V and J are TRBV5-6 and TRBJ2-2, with TRBD1 matching over 9 bases. The length of the CDR3 is 17 residues. Trimming at V came to 0 bases and at J to 3 bases, leaving 6 bases not matched to a gene. CDR1 is SGHDT, CDR2 YYEEEE, per germline. The CDR3 sequence is CASSLGAGQGHTGELFF. The DNA for the CDR3 is TGTGCCAGCAGCTTGGGAGCGGGACAGGGACACACCGGGGAGCTGTTTTTT.